One and the same sample provided the 9 T cell receptor beta chains below, sequenced in a study of blood T cell repertoires in COVID-19 (dated by TCRdb to the early 2020s). Library prep was done by the immunoSEQ multiplex PCR assay. TCRdb carries this immuneACCESS record with in-frame sequences only. Its versions omit some clonotypes, under half of them owing to an unresolved V gene in the studies checked, with the rest unexplained. The sample has approximately 400,000 clones on record, approximately 88% of them singletons. The ten largest clones add up to approximately 12% of the sample. Sequencing used peripheral blood. The receptor set was obtained from a woman aged 50 to 60 with COVID-19, enrolled during active disease.

The rearrangement joins TRBV19 to TRBJ1-5; TRBD1 might be the D (6 bases). The germline CDR1 and CDR2 sequences are LNHDA and SQIVND (reference sequence). The CDR3 runs to 13 residues. Trimming stripped 10 bases from V and 8 bases from J, with 18 bases between. CDR3 in DNA: TGTGCCACCGGGATTTTTTCAGGGGAGCCCCAGCATTTT. Translating gives CATGIFSGEPQHF.

The chain uses TRBV28 and TRBJ1-1; 9 bases match TRBD1. Trimming cost V 5 bases and J 8 bases; bases outside gene matches: 15. Per the germline V gene, CDR1 is MDHEN and CDR2 is SYDVKM. This CDR3 region has 16 residues. The CDR3 nucleotides read TGTGCCAGCAGTGGCCGAAACAGGGGGCGCTTCTCGGAAGCTTTCTTT. Amino acids: CASSGRNRGRFSEAFF.

This clone has just one count. V usage is TRBV2 and J usage is TRBJ1-4; the match to TRBD1 covers 7 bases. This CDR3 contains 12 residues. Germline V lookup: CDR1 SNHLY, CDR2 FYNNEI. V was pared by 8 bases and J by 7 bases, with 4 bases of the junction left unmatched. The DNA of the CDR3 is TGTGCCAGCGGGCAGGGGGGTGAAAAACTGTTTTTT. This gives the protein CASGQGGEKLFF.

The genes are TRBV21-1 and TRBJ2-7; the table's D gene call, TRBD1, was not cross checked with the DNA. TRBV21-1 is a listed pseudogene. This CDR3 is built from 12 residues. The CDR3: CASLGAGVEQYF. CDR3 bases: TGTGCCAGCCTCGGGGCAGGGGTAGAGCAGTACTTC.

The chain combines TRBV24-1 with TRBJ1-1; 9 positions match TRBD1. This CDR3 has 15 amino acids. Germline assignment: CDR1 KGHDR and CDR2 SFDVKD. V lost 2 bases, J lost 6 bases, and 6 bases stayed unmatched. CDR3 sequence (DNA): TGTGCCACCAGTGATTCCGGGACAGGGTCCGCTGAAGCTTTCTTT. Translation gives CATSDSGTGSAEAFF.

For the CDR3, the DNA is TGCAGCGCCCTGACTAGCTCCAACACCGGGGAGCTGTTTTTT. This gives the protein CSALTSSNTGELFF. The V and J genes are TRBV29-1 and TRBJ2-2; 7 nucleotides align to TRBD2. The CDR3 spans 14 residues. Germline V gene sequence: CDR1 SQVTM, CDR2 ANQGSEA. V lost 7 bases and J lost 2; bases outside the gene matches: 7.

The chain has TRBV2 and TRBJ1-2, with D perhaps matching TRBD1 (5 bases). The CDR3 is made up of 13 amino acids. Germline CDR1 SNHLY, CDR2 FYNNEI. With 4 bases removed from V and 2 bases from J, the gap between germline ends came to 8 bases. CDR3 DNA sequence: TGTGCCAGCAGTGGGACACCGAACTATGGCTACACCTTC. It yields the protein CASSGTPNYGYTF.

V usage is TRBV7-9 and J usage is TRBJ1-1, with D tentatively TRBD1 (6 bases). Germline-derived CDR1 and CDR2 are SEHNR and FQNEAQ (reference sequence). Deletions cut 5 bases from V and 10 bases from J, with 14 bases between. This CDR3 has 12 residues. CDR3 nucleotide sequence: TGTGCCAGCAGCACACAGGGCGCGTCAGCTTTCTTT. This sequence encodes CASSTQGASAFF.

The chain couples TRBV28 to TRBJ1-2; the match to TRBD1 covers 7 bases. Germline CDR1 MDHEN, CDR2 SYDVKM. The ends lost 5 bases at V and 4 bases at J; junction bases unmatched: 7. The CDR3 spans 14 residues. CDR3 nucleotide sequence: TGTGCCAGCAGTCCCCAACAGGGGCCCTATGGCTACACCTTC. Protein: CASSPQQGPYGYTF.